This T cell receptor (beta chain) was found in a study of T cell clones after liver transplantation. The overall study: Three of eight recipients were HCV-positive; others had non-autoimmune, non-viral indications. Until 12-24 months post-transplant, subjects got standard immunosuppression and no induction. Draws occurred before transplant, before withdrawal, and after complete or failed withdrawal.

Germline V gives CDR1 MNHNY, CDR2 SVGAGI (reference sequence). Between the trimmed V and J ends, which lost 6 bases and 5 bases, there was a span of 13 bases. The CDR3 consists of 14 residues. Sequencing used immunoSEQ multiplex PCR; TCRdb keeps in-frame clones, though not all of them. The table lists tens of thousands of clones, 65% to 85% of them singletons, with 0.45% to 0.6% in the top ten. CD3+CD4+ and CD3+CD8+ cells were FACS-sorted from thawed unstimulated PBMCs. V and J are TRBV6-6 and TRBJ2-2, with D perhaps matching TRBD1 (6 bases). This TCR was recovered from a human patient who received a liver transplant. Certain T cells may be donor cells from the graft. This material consisted of CD4+ T cells from blood, taken just over 45 months after liver transplant. This CDR3 is CASSRPQGTGELFF. CDR3 sequence (DNA): TGTGCCAGCAGCCGCCCCCAGGGGACCGGGGAGCTGTTTTTT.